This is a list of T cell receptor beta chains from one sample in a study of blood T cell repertoires in COVID-19. Method: immunoSEQ multiplex PCR; TCRdb's copy keeps in-frame clones and lacks some. The sample includes some 380,000 clones, around 87% of them seen just once. The sequencing input was PBMCs or T cells enriched from blood (not recorded which). These receptors were taken from a man aged 25 to 45 who had recovered from COVID-19. Each CDR3 is given with its conserved first and last residue. The D gene is left open where the match is weak. The size field is filled for only some rows; it gives once, few, many or a size class.

clone_size: few; v_call: TRBV10-3; j_call: TRBJ2-7; d_call: -; cdr3_aa: CAIRIGDEQYF; cdr3_nt: TGTGCCATCAGGATCGGGGACGAGCAGTACTTC
clone_size: -; v_call: TRBV4-1; j_call: TRBJ2-7; d_call: TRBD1; cdr3_aa: CASSQVGQGGAEQYF; cdr3_nt: TGCGCCAGCAGCCAGGTCGGACAGGGCGGCGCCGAGCAGTACTTC
clone_size: -; v_call: TRBV9; j_call: TRBJ2-5; d_call: TRBD1; cdr3_aa: CASSVATRAGGMETQYF; cdr3_nt: TGTGCCAGCAGCGTAGCTACCCGGGCAGGGGGCATGGAGACCCAGTACTTC
clone_size: -; v_call: TRBV9; j_call: TRBJ2-2; d_call: TRBD2; cdr3_aa: CASSVRSGGLNTGELFF; cdr3_nt: TGTGCCAGCAGCGTTCGAAGCGGGGGTCTTAACACCGGGGAGCTGTTTTTT
clone_size: once; v_call: TRBV3-1/TRBV3-2; j_call: TRBJ1-4; d_call: TRBD1; cdr3_aa: CASSQAGTGREKLFF; cdr3_nt: TGTGCCAGCAGCCAAGCCGGGACAGGGCGTGAAAAACTGTTTTTT
clone_size: few; v_call: TRBV24-1; j_call: TRBJ1-1; d_call: TRBD1; cdr3_aa: CATGGQGTAFF; cdr3_nt: TGTGCCACCGGCGGACAGGGGACGGCTTTCTTT
clone_size: -; v_call: TRBV20-1; j_call: TRBJ2-1; d_call: TRBD2; cdr3_aa: CSASIAGGHNEQFF; cdr3_nt: TGCAGTGCTAGTATAGCGGGGGGGCACAATGAGCAGTTCTTC
clone_size: -; v_call: TRBV6-6; j_call: TRBJ1-1; d_call: -; cdr3_aa: CASSYLQRGYTEAFF; cdr3_nt: TGTGCCAGCAGTTACTTACAACGAGGATACACTGAAGCTTTCTTT
clone_size: -; v_call: TRBV5-1; j_call: TRBJ1-4; d_call: TRBD1; cdr3_aa: CASSLSGTGYTANEKLFF; cdr3_nt: TGCGCCAGCAGCTTGTCCGGGACAGGGTATACGGCTAATGAAAAACTGTTTTTT
clone_size: -; v_call: TRBV5-1; j_call: TRBJ2-7; d_call: -; cdr3_aa: CASSDIWDEQYF; cdr3_nt: TGCGCCAGCAGCGACATTTGGGACGAGCAGTACTTC
clone_size: -; v_call: TRBV7-9; j_call: TRBJ1-1; d_call: TRBD1; cdr3_aa: CASSQGQKNTEAFF; cdr3_nt: TGTGCCAGCAGCCAGGGACAGAAGAACACTGAAGCTTTCTTT
clone_size: -; v_call: TRBV6-6; j_call: TRBJ1-6; d_call: TRBD1; cdr3_aa: CASSQGVGNSPLHF; cdr3_nt: TGTGCCAGCAGTCAGGGGGTCGGGAATTCACCCCTCCACTTT
clone_size: few; v_call: TRBV11-2; j_call: TRBJ2-2; d_call: -; cdr3_aa: CASSPIQGELFF; cdr3_nt: TGTGCCAGCAGCCCCATCCAAGGGGAGCTGTTTTTT
clone_size: -; v_call: TRBV11-2; j_call: TRBJ1-3; d_call: -; cdr3_aa: CASSLDVWSGSSGNTIYF; cdr3_nt: TGTGCCAGCAGCTTAGATGTGTGGTCAGGAAGCTCTGGAAACACCATATATTTT
clone_size: -; v_call: TRBV7-8; j_call: TRBJ2-5; d_call: TRBD1; cdr3_aa: CASSRPGTEETQYF; cdr3_nt: TGTGCCAGCAGCCGGCCCGGGACAGAAGAGACCCAGTACTTC
clone_size: -; v_call: TRBV30; j_call: TRBJ1-4; d_call: TRBD1; cdr3_aa: CAWKTGGTTNEKLFF; cdr3_nt: TGTGCCTGGAAAACAGGGGGAACAACTAATGAAAAACTGTTTTTT
clone_size: -; v_call: TRBV10-3; j_call: TRBJ1-3; d_call: TRBD1; cdr3_aa: CAISGGQSGNTIYF; cdr3_nt: TGTGCCATCAGTGGGGGACAGTCTGGAAACACCATATATTTT
clone_size: -; v_call: TRBV5-1; j_call: TRBJ1-1; d_call: TRBD1; cdr3_aa: CASSLFPRGRGNTEAFF; cdr3_nt: TGCGCCAGCAGCTTGTTCCCCAGGGGGCGCGGTAACACTGAAGCTTTCTTT
clone_size: -; v_call: TRBV6-5; j_call: TRBJ2-2; d_call: TRBD1; cdr3_aa: CASSLDRVYTGELFF; cdr3_nt: TGTGCCAGCAGTTTGGACAGGGTCTACACCGGGGAGCTGTTTTTT
clone_size: -; v_call: TRBV20-1; j_call: TRBJ1-2; d_call: -; cdr3_aa: CSADQGHGYTF; cdr3_nt: TGCAGTGCTGATCAGGGTCATGGCTACACCTTC
clone_size: -; v_call: TRBV12-3/TRBV12-4; j_call: TRBJ1-1; d_call: -; cdr3_aa: CASTGGSEAFF; cdr3_nt: TGTGCCAGCACCGGGGGGAGTGAAGCTTTCTTT
clone_size: once; v_call: TRBV7-3; j_call: TRBJ2-3; d_call: TRBD2; cdr3_aa: CASRRPGTSGGRTDTQYF; cdr3_nt: TGTGCCAGCAGGCGACCGGGGACTAGCGGGGGACGAACAGATACGCAGTATTTT
clone_size: -; v_call: TRBV18; j_call: TRBJ1-5; d_call: TRBD1; cdr3_aa: CASSPGQGQNQPQHF; cdr3_nt: TGTGCCAGCTCACCGGGACAGGGGCAAAATCAGCCCCAGCATTTT
clone_size: -; v_call: TRBV4-2; j_call: TRBJ1-2; d_call: TRBD1; cdr3_aa: CASSQDSGTDYGYTF; cdr3_nt: TGTGCCAGCAGCCAAGATTCGGGGACAGACTATGGCTACACCTTC
clone_size: -; v_call: TRBV5-8; j_call: TRBJ2-7; d_call: TRBD2; cdr3_aa: CASRRGGSLSYEQYF; cdr3_nt: TGTGCCAGCAGACGCGGGGGGAGCTTATCCTACGAGCAGTACTTC
clone_size: -; v_call: TRBV9; j_call: TRBJ1-5; d_call: -; cdr3_aa: CASSVSSHNQPQHF; cdr3_nt: TGTGCCAGCAGCGTCAGTTCACACAATCAGCCCCAGCATTTT
clone_size: -; v_call: TRBV30; j_call: TRBJ1-6; d_call: TRBD1; cdr3_aa: CAWRPWGTDRSPLHF; cdr3_nt: TGTGCCTGGAGGCCTTGGGGGACAGACCGTTCACCCCTCCACTTT
clone_size: -; v_call: TRBV4-1; j_call: TRBJ1-2; d_call: -; cdr3_aa: CASSRENRVTGGYTF; cdr3_nt: TGCGCCAGCAGCCGAGAAAACAGGGTAACAGGGGGCTACACCTTC
clone_size: -; v_call: TRBV20-1; j_call: TRBJ1-1; d_call: -; cdr3_aa: CSVEPGTEAFF; cdr3_nt: TGCAGTGTCGAACCAGGAACTGAAGCTTTCTTT
clone_size: -; v_call: TRBV14; j_call: TRBJ1-1; d_call: TRBD1; cdr3_aa: CASSPPTGRTEAFF; cdr3_nt: TGTGCCAGCAGCCCCCCGACAGGGAGGACTGAAGCTTTCTTT
clone_size: -; v_call: TRBV6-5; j_call: TRBJ2-7; d_call: -; cdr3_aa: CASSYPRDTYEQYF; cdr3_nt: TGTGCCAGCAGTTACCCTAGGGACACTTACGAGCAGTACTTC
clone_size: -; v_call: TRBV7-8; j_call: TRBJ1-2; d_call: -; cdr3_aa: CASSLVVGDISNYGYTF; cdr3_nt: TGTGCCAGCAGCTTAGTGGTCGGGGACATTTCTAACTATGGCTACACCTTC
clone_size: few; v_call: TRBV9; j_call: TRBJ2-5; d_call: TRBD2; cdr3_aa: CASSVGGGGTGETQYF; cdr3_nt: TGTGCCAGCAGCGTAGGAGGCGGGGGGACGGGGGAGACCCAGTACTTC
clone_size: once; v_call: TRBV19; j_call: TRBJ1-6; d_call: -; cdr3_aa: CASRLTGESSPLHF; cdr3_nt: TGTGCCAGTAGACTGACAGGAGAAAGCTCACCCCTCCACTTT
clone_size: -; v_call: TRBV10-3; j_call: TRBJ2-1; d_call: -; cdr3_aa: CAISRGGQYNEQFF; cdr3_nt: TGTGCCATCAGTAGGGGTGGACAGTACAATGAGCAGTTCTTC
clone_size: -; v_call: TRBV7-8; j_call: TRBJ1-6; d_call: -; cdr3_aa: CASSFSLFYPGTPLHF; cdr3_nt: TGTGCCAGCAGCTTCTCGCTTTTCTACCCAGGGACACCCCTCCACTTT
clone_size: few; v_call: TRBV7-9; j_call: TRBJ1-4; d_call: TRBD1; cdr3_aa: CASSRDSFNEKLFF; cdr3_nt: TGTGCCAGCAGCCGGGACAGCTTTAATGAAAAACTGTTTTTT
clone_size: -; v_call: TRBV27; j_call: TRBJ2-5; d_call: TRBD1; cdr3_aa: CASRKLGQGQETQYF; cdr3_nt: TGTGCCAGCCGTAAACTGGGACAGGGCCAAGAGACCCAGTACTTC
clone_size: -; v_call: TRBV2; j_call: TRBJ1-6; d_call: -; cdr3_aa: CASSETGGLGSPLHF; cdr3_nt: TGTGCCAGCAGTGAAACGGGGGGGCTGGGTTCACCCCTCCACTTT
clone_size: -; v_call: TRBV5-1; j_call: TRBJ2-5; d_call: TRBD1; cdr3_aa: CASSLANLNRGSETQYF; cdr3_nt: TGCGCCAGCAGCTTGGCCAATCTGAACAGGGGATCGGAGACCCAGTACTTC
clone_size: once; v_call: TRBV30; j_call: TRBJ1-5; d_call: -; cdr3_aa: CAWSETTEDQPQHF; cdr3_nt: TGTGCCTGGTCCGAGACGACAGAAGATCAGCCCCAGCATTTT
clone_size: -; v_call: TRBV6-5; j_call: TRBJ1-5; d_call: -; cdr3_aa: CASSLGHSSNQPQHF; cdr3_nt: TGTGCCAGCAGTTTAGGACACTCTAGCAATCAGCCCCAGCATTTT
clone_size: once; v_call: TRBV18; j_call: TRBJ1-5; d_call: -; cdr3_aa: CASSPEPPGNQPQHF; cdr3_nt: TGTGCCAGCTCACCGGAGCCCCCCGGGAATCAGCCCCAGCATTTT
clone_size: -; v_call: TRBV18; j_call: TRBJ1-1; d_call: TRBD1; cdr3_aa: CASSRTGQGNTEAFF; cdr3_nt: TGTGCCAGCTCACGAACGGGACAGGGAAACACTGAAGCTTTCTTT
clone_size: -; v_call: TRBV19; j_call: TRBJ2-7; d_call: TRBD1; cdr3_aa: CASSMGTGNEQYF; cdr3_nt: TGTGCCAGTAGTATGGGGACAGGCAACGAGCAGTACTTC
clone_size: -; v_call: TRBV5-4; j_call: TRBJ1-2; d_call: -; cdr3_aa: CASSGERVGFGYGYTF; cdr3_nt: TGTGCCAGCTCCGGGGAACGGGTGGGGTTCGGGTATGGCTACACCTTC
clone_size: -; v_call: TRBV6-5; j_call: TRBJ1-5; d_call: TRBD1; cdr3_aa: CATAGQHSNQPQHF; cdr3_nt: TGTGCCACCGCGGGACAGCATAGCAATCAGCCCCAGCATTTT
clone_size: -; v_call: TRBV4-1; j_call: TRBJ1-5; d_call: -; cdr3_aa: CASSQEYNQPQHF; cdr3_nt: TGCGCCAGCAGCCAAGAATACAATCAGCCCCAGCATTTT